Included here is one T cell receptor beta chain sequence, with context. The germline V gene has CDR1 LGHDT and CDR2 YNNKEL (reference sequence). This CDR3 has 16 residues. Trimming took 4 bases from V and 8 from J; bases not matched to a gene: 13. The data belong to a study of blood T cells in healthy people across ages. It was with a sample-barcoded 5' primer and a J-beta primer mix that a second PCR of roughly 7 to 12 cycles was run. TCRdb analysed the 5' RACE reads with MiXCR anew, one entry per CDR3 protein. The repertoire includes approximately 1.5 million distinct CDR3 sequences, less than 45% of them detected once, and roughly 3.7% sits in the top ten.

The specimen sequenced was blood. The receptor was isolated from a woman under 30 in good health. The chain uses TRBV3-1 and TRBJ2-2; 7 bases agree with TRBD1. The CDR3 sequence: CASSPPLRGGLGELFF. Here the CDR3 DNA reads TGTGCCAGCAGCCCTCCTCTCAGAGGGGGCTTAGGGGAGCTGTTTTTT.